The present T cell receptor (beta chain) was sequenced within a study of T cell responses to AZD1222 COVID-19 vaccine. TCRdb's copy holds only in-frame clones and misses some; the assay was immunoSEQ multiplex PCR. The sample lists 95,000 to 150,000 clones, 80% to 90% seen once, with around 3.1% in the top ten. This clone was seen only once. Germline values: CDR1 MNHEY, CDR2 SMNVEV (reference sequence). Trimming removed 8 bases from V and 5 bases from J, with 18 bases in between. The CDR3 sequence is 15 residues long. The sequence was obtained from an adult in good health. The V gene is TRBV27, the J gene TRBJ1-4; the D gene is possibly TRBD1 (5 bases). The input for sequencing was peripheral blood, taken on day 0 of AZD1222 vaccination. The CDR3 protein is CASSRAGTGNEKLFF. The CDR3 bases are TGTGCCAGCTCCAGGGCCGGGACGGGAAATGAAAAACTGTTTTTT.